The 22 T cell receptor beta chains below come from one sample, sequenced in a study of T cell responses to AZD1222 COVID-19 vaccine. The data were produced by immunoSEQ multiplex PCR, yet TCRdb's version contains in-frame clones alone and is incomplete. The sample holds about 140,000 clones. Sample: peripheral blood. These receptors were collected from an adult in good health.

This chain uses TRBV29-1 with TRBJ1-2; 8 bases are a match to TRBD1. The CDR3 is 13 amino acids. Trimming took 7 bases from V and 2 from J; bases not matched to a gene: 6. CDR1 and CDR2 (germline): SQVTM, ANQGSEA. The chain's CDR3 is CSGTGQGNYGYTF. The DNA for the CDR3 is TGCAGCGGGACCGGACAGGGCAACTATGGCTACACCTTC.

This chain uses TRBV6-1 with TRBJ1-1; 7 nucleotides align to TRBD1. The CDR3 runs to 14 residues. In germline, CDR1 is MNHNS, CDR2 SASEGT. J was trimmed by 4 bases and V by 2 bases; bases with no gene match: 4. The chain's CDR3 is CASSERYRGTEAFF. The CDR3 DNA reads TGTGCCAGCAGTGAAAGATACAGGGGCACTGAAGCTTTCTTT.

This chain joins TRBV5-1 and TRBJ2-7; the D is unclear. The CDR3 totals 14 residues. Germline assignment: CDR1 SGHRS and CDR2 YFSETQ. Trimming pared 6 bases from V and 0 bases from J, leaving 13 bases between. The CDR3 region has the DNA TGCGCCAGCACCCTAGACCCGAGCTCCTACGAGCAGTACTTC. It yields the protein CASTLDPSSYEQYF. Based on the CDR3 plus reference TRBV5-1 and TRBJ2-7, the full variable domain is KAGVTQTPRYLIKTRGQQVTLSCSPISGHRSVSWYQQTPGQGLQFLFEYFSETQRNKGNFPGRFSGRQFSNSRSEMNVSTLELGDSALYLCASTLDPSSYEQYFGPGTRLTVT.

The chain couples TRBV19 to TRBJ1-4; D is ambiguous. The V and J ends lost 4 bases and 2 bases respectively, with 11 bases between them. Germline V gives CDR1 LNHDA, CDR2 SQIVND (reference sequence). The CDR3 runs 15 residues. For the CDR3, the DNA is TGTGCCAGTAGTAACTGGGAGGCCACTAATGAAAAACTGTTTTTT. Translation gives CASSNWEATNEKLFF.

The genes are TRBV5-5 and TRBJ1-2; weak D call: TRBD1 (5 bases). The CDR3 covers 16 residues. The V and J ends lost 0 bases and 3 bases respectively, with 15 bases between them. CDR1 SGHKS and CDR2 YYEKEE come from the germline V gene (reference sequence). CDR3 sequence reads: CASSLAAGATDYGYTF. CDR3 nucleotide sequence: TGTGCCAGCAGCTTGGCCGCCGGGGCGACTGACTATGGCTACACCTTC.

The chain couples TRBV7-8 to TRBJ1-1, with a possible D match to TRBD1 (5 bases). Germline V gene sequence: CDR1 SGHVS, CDR2 FQNEAQ. This CDR3 has 15 amino acids. Trimming left V 5 bases short and J 1 base short, with 14 bases between. The CDR3 region is CASSHTPGPNTEAFF. The CDR3 DNA reads TGTGCCAGCAGCCATACACCAGGGCCGAACACTGAAGCTTTCTTT.

The V call is TRBV19, the J call TRBJ1-1; D not resolved. Trimming shortened V by 3 bases and J by 1 base, and 9 bases separated the two germline ends. The germline gives CDR1 LNHDA, CDR2 SQIVND (reference sequence). CDR3 length equals 14 residues. CDR3 protein: CASSIAQRNTEAFF. CDR3 bases: TGTGCCAGTAGTATCGCACAGCGGAACACTGAAGCTTTCTTT.

The chain joins TRBV7-9 to TRBJ1-2, with D maybe TRBD1 (6 bases). This CDR3 contains 13 residues. Trimming shortened V by 1 base and J by 6 bases, and 9 bases separated the two germline ends. Germline CDR1 and CDR2: SEHNR and FQNEAQ (reference sequence). CDR3 residues: CASSLVRGDGYTF. CDR3 bases: TGTGCCAGCAGCTTAGTCAGGGGAGATGGCTACACCTTC.

The chain carries TRBV30 and TRBJ2-7, with D uncertain. The CDR3 consists of 15 residues. V was cut by 0 bases and J by 2 bases, with 14 bases left in between. Germline V gives CDR1 GTSNPN, CDR2 SVGIG (reference sequence). This CDR3 reads CAWSVLSRHPYEQYF. CDR3 in DNA: TGTGCCTGGAGTGTTCTCTCCCGACACCCCTACGAGCAGTACTTC.

V usage is TRBV5-4 and J usage is TRBJ2-2; TRBD1 matches 9 bases. Germline CDR1 SGHNT, CDR2 YYREEE (reference sequence). This CDR3 is built from 13 residues. Unmatched junction bases numbered 2, after V lost 5 bases and J lost 6 bases. The CDR3 protein is CASSRQGAGELFF. The DNA of the CDR3 is TGTGCCAGCAGTCGACAGGGGGCCGGGGAGCTGTTTTTT.

The rearrangement links TRBV3-1 (or the pseudogene TRBV3-2) to TRBJ2-5; 9 bases are a match to TRBD1. CDR1 and CDR2 from the germline V gene are LGHDT and YNNKEL (reference sequence). With V trimmed by 5 bases and J by 6 bases, 7 bases remained unmatched. The CDR3 extends over 14 amino acids. This CDR3 is CASSTGQGIKTQYF. The CDR3 nucleotides are TGTGCCAGCAGCACGGGACAGGGTATTAAGACCCAGTACTTC.

The genes are TRBV5-5 and TRBJ2-3; D is possibly TRBD2 (6 bases). V lost 4 bases and J 1 base, leaving 16 bases between the germline ends. In germline, CDR1 is SGHKS, CDR2 YYEKEE (reference sequence). This CDR3 comprises 16 residues. CDR3 DNA: TGTGCCAGCAGCCCCCATGATGGCGGGGGCACAGATACGCAGTATTTT. It encodes CASSPHDGGGTDTQYF.

The chain couples TRBV5-4 to TRBJ2-5; TRBD1 aligns across 8 bases. The germline V gene encodes CDR1 SGHNT and CDR2 YYREEE (reference sequence). The CDR3 consists of 14 residues. V shed 1 base, J shed 5 bases, and the junction held 4 bases outside the gene matches. This chain's CDR3 is CASSLQGAGETQYF. CDR3 coding DNA: TGTGCCAGCAGCTTGCAGGGGGCCGGGGAGACCCAGTACTTC. Combining the CDR3 with reference TRBV5-4 and TRBJ2-5 gives the whole variable domain ETGVTQSPTHLIKTRGQQVTLRCSSQSGHNTVSWYQQALGQGPQFIFQYYREEENGRGNFPPRFSGLQFPNYSSELNVNALELDDSALYLCASSLQGAGETQYFGPGTRLLVL.

This chain joins TRBV2 and TRBJ1-5; 7 nucleotides line up with TRBD1. CDR3 size: 15 residues. With 4 bases clipped from V and 5 bases from J, the junction kept 8 bases outside the gene matches. Germline loops: CDR1 SNHLY, CDR2 FYNNEI. The CDR3: CASSVTRQGDQPQHF. The CDR3, as DNA: TGTGCCAGCAGTGTAACGAGACAGGGAGATCAGCCCCAGCATTTT.

The genes are TRBV19 and TRBJ1-5, with D uncertain. The germline V and J ends were trimmed by 0 bases and 6 bases, with 12 bases remaining between them. The CDR3 consists of 15 residues. CDR1 LNHDA and CDR2 SQIVND come from the germline V gene (reference sequence). CDR3 amino acids: CASSIDKGAAQPQHF. For the CDR3, the DNA is TGTGCCAGTAGTATAGATAAGGGCGCCGCTCAGCCCCAGCATTTT.

This chain links TRBV28 with TRBJ2-2; TRBD2 matches 8 bases. V shed 6 bases and J 6 bases; nucleotides not matched to a gene: 6. This CDR3 is 14 amino acids long. Germline V lookup: CDR1 MDHEN, CDR2 SYDVKM. The CDR3 DNA reads TGTGCCAGCAGGGGACTAGAGGATCCCGGGGAGCTGTTTTTT. It yields the protein CASRGLEDPGELFF.

With respect to this clone: At one boundary the junction diverges from the germline segment, which might be a read error. V is TRBV6-5 and J is TRBJ1-1, with D unresolved. Germline values: CDR1 MNHEY, CDR2 SVGAGI. The CDR3 contains 12 residues. The CDR3 DNA follows: TGTGCCAGCAGTTCCGAGGCCGGGATTCGTAACTTT. Amino acid sequence: CASSSEAGIRNF.

J is TRBJ2-3 and V is TRBV6-4; D may match TRBD1 or TRBD2 (6 bases each). Germline CDR1 MRHNA, CDR2 SNTAGT. The CDR3 consists of 15 residues. The V end was cut by 0 bases, the J end by 1 base, with 8 bases between. The CDR3 nucleotides are TGTGCCAGCAGTGACTCGGGGGGCCGCACAGATACGCAGTATTTT. The encoded protein is CASSDSGGRTDTQYF.

The chain links TRBV6-2 or TRBV6-3 to TRBJ1-1; D uncertain. V shed 0 bases and J shed 1 base, with 18 bases lying between them. CDR1 is MNHEY, CDR2 SVGEGT, per germline. This CDR3 comprises 18 residues. CDR3 sequence: CASSYSVFSGVQNTEAFF. The CDR3 DNA reads TGTGCCAGCAGTTACTCGGTTTTCTCTGGGGTGCAGAACACTGAAGCTTTCTTT.

The genes are TRBV30 and TRBJ1-3, with no clear D. Germline assignment: CDR1 GTSNPN and CDR2 SVGIG (reference sequence). Trimming took 0 bases from V and 2 from J, leaving 8 bases between them. CDR3 length: 14 amino acids. The chain's CDR3 is CAWSVPSTGNTIYF. The CDR3 coding sequence is TGTGCCTGGAGTGTTCCCTCTACTGGAAACACCATATATTTT.

V is TRBV6-2 or TRBV6-3 and J is TRBJ2-6, with D unresolved. V was pared by 2 bases and J by 0 bases, with 8 bases between. The germline CDR1 and CDR2 sequences are MNHEY and SVGEGT. The CDR3 length is 16 residues. This chain's CDR3 is CASSYGRVSGANVLTF. The CDR3 nucleotides read TGTGCCAGCAGTTACGGCCGGGTCTCTGGGGCCAACGTCCTGACTTTC.

V and J are TRBV30 and TRBJ2-4; 8 bases align to TRBD1. There are 14 residues in the CDR3. CDR1 and CDR2 from the germline V gene are GTSNPN and SVGIG (reference sequence). With V trimmed by 3 bases and J by 3 bases, 4 bases remained unmatched. For the CDR3, the DNA is TGTGCCTGGAGGCACAGGGGGAGCAAAAACATTCAGTACTTC. Residues: CAWRHRGSKNIQYF.